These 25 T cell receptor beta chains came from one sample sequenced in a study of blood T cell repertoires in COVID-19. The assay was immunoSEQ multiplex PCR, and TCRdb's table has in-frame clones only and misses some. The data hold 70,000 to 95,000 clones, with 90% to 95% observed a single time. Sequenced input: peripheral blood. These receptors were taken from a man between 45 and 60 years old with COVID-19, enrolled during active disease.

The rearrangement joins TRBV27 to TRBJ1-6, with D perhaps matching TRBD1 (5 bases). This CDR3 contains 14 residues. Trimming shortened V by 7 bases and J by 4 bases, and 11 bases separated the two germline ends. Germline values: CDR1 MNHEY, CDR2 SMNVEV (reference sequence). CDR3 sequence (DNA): TGTGCCAGCACCGAGAAGGGGTATAATTCACCCCTCCACTTT. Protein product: CASTEKGYNSPLHF.

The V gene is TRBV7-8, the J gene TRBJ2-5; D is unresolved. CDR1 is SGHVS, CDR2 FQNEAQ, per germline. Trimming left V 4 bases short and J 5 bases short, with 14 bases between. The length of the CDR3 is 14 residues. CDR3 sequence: CASSSSMLRETQYF. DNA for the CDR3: TGTGCCAGCAGCTCCTCGATGCTGCGGGAGACCCAGTACTTC.

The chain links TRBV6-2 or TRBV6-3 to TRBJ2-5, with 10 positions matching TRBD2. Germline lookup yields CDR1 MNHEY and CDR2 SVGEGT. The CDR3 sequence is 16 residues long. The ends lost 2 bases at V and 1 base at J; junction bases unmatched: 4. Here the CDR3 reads CASSYGLADLQETQYF. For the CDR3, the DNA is TGTGCCAGCAGTTACGGACTAGCGGACCTCCAAGAGACCCAGTACTTC.

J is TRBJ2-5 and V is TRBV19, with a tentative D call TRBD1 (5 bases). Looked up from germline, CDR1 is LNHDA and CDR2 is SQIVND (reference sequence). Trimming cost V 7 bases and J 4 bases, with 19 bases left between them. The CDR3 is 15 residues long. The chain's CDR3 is CASTPDTVHLETQYF. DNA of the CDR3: TGTGCCAGTACCCCGGACACCGTACACCTAGAGACCCAGTACTTC.

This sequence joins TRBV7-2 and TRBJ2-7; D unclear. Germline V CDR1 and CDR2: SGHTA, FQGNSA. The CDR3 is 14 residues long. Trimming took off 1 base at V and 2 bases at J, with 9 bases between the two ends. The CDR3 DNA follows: TGTGCCAGCAGCTTAGTCGTCCCTACCTACGAGCAGTACTTC. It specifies CASSLVVPTYEQYF.

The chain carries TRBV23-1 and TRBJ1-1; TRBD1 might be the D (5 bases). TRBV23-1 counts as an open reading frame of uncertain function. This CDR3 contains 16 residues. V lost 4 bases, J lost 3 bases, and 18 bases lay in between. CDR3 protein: CASSLAAGRVHTEAFF. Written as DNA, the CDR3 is TGCGCCAGCAGTCTAGCAGCAGGGCGCGTTCACACTGAAGCTTTCTTT.

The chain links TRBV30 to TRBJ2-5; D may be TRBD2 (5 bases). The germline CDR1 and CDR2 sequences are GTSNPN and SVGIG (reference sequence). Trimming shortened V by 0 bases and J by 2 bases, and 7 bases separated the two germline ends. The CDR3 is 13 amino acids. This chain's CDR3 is CAWSVGSQETQYF. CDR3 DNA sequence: TGTGCCTGGAGTGTGGGGAGTCAAGAGACCCAGTACTTC.

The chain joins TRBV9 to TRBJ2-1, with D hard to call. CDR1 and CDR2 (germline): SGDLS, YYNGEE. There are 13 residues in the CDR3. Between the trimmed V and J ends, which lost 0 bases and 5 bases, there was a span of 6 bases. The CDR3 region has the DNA TGTGCCAGCAGCGTAGTGGGCCACAATGAGCAGTTCTTC. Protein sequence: CASSVVGHNEQFF.

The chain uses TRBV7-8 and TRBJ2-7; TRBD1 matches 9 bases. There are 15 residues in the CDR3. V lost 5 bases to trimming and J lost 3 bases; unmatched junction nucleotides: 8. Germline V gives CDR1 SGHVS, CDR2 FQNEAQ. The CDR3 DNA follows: TGTGCCAGCAGCCGACCCGGGACAGGGAGCTACGAGCAGTACGTC. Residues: CASSRPGTGSYEQYV.

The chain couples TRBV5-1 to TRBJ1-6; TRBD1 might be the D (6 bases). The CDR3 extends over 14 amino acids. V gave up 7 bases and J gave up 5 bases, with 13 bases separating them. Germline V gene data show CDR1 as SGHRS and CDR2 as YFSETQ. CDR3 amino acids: CASSPQGDNSPLHF. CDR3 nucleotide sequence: TGCGCCAGCTCCCCACAGGGAGATAATTCACCCCTCCACTTT. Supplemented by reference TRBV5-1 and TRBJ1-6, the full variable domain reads KAGVTQTPRYLIKTRGQQVTLSCSPISGHRSVSWYQQTPGQGLQFLFEYFSETQRNKGNFPGRFSGRQFSNSRSEMNVSTLELGDSALYLCASSPQGDNSPLHFGNGTRLTVT.

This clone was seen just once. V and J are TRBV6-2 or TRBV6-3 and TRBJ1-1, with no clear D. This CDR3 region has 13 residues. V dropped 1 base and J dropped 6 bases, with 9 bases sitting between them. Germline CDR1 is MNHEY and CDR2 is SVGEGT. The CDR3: CASSYFAEAEAFF. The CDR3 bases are TGTGCCAGCAGTTACTTCGCCGAGGCTGAAGCTTTCTTT.

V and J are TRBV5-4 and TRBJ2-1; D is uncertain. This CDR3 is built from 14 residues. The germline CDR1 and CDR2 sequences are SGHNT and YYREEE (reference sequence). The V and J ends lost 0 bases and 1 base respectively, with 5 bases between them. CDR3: CASSLGSSYNEQFF. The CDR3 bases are TGTGCCAGCAGCTTGGGGAGTTCCTACAATGAGCAGTTCTTC.

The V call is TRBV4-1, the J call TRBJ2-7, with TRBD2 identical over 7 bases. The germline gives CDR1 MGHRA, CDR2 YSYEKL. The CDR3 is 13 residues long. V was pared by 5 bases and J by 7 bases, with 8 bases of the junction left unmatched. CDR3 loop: CASSAGAGKEQYV. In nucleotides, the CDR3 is TGCGCCAGCAGCGCGGGAGCCGGCAAAGAGCAGTACGTC.

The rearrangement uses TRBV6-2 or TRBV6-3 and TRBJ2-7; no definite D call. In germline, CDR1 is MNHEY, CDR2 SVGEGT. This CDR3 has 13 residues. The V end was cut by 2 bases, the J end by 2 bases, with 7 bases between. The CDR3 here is CASSYELTYEQYF. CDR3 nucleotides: TGTGCCAGCAGTTACGAACTAACCTACGAGCAGTACTTC.

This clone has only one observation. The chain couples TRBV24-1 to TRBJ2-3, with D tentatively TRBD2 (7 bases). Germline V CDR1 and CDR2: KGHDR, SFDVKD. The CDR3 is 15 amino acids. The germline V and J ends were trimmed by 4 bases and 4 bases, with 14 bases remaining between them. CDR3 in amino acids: CATSEQRGRADTQYF. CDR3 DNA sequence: TGTGCCACCAGTGAACAGAGGGGGAGGGCAGATACGCAGTATTTT.

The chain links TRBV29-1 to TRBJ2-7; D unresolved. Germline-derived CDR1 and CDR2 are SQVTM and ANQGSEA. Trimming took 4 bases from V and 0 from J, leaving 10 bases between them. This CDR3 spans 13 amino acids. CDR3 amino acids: CSVVQTLSYEQYF. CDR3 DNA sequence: TGCAGCGTTGTACAGACCCTCTCCTACGAGCAGTACTTC.

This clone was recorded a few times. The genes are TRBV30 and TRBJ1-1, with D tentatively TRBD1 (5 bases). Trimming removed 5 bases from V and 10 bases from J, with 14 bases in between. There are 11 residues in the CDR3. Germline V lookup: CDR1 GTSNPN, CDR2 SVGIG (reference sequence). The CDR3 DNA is TGTGCCTGGTCGGACATGCAAACAGCTTTCTTT. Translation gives CAWSDMQTAFF.

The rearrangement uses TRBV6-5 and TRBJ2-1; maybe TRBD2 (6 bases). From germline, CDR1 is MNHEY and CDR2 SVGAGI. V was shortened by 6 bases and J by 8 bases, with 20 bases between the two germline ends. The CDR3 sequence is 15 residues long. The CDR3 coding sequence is TGTGCCAGCAGGAGACTAGACCCCGTACTGGATGAGCAGTTCTTC. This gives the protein CASRRLDPVLDEQFF.

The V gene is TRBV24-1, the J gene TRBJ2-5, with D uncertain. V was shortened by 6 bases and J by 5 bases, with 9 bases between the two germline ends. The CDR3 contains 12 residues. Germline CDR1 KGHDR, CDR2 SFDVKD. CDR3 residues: CATSSGLETQYF. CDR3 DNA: TGTGCCACCAGTTCCGGGTTGGAGACCCAGTACTTC.

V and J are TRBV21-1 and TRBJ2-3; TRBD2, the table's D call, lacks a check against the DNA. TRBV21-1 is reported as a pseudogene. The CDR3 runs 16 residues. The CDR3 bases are TGTGCCAGCAGCAAAGAGGCAGCGATTAGCACAGATACGCAGTATTTT. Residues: CASSKEAAISTDTQYF.

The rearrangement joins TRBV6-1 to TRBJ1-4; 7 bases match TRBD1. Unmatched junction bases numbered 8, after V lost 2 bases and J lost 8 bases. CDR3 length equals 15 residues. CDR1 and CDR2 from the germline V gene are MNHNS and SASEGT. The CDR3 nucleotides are TGTGCCAGCAGTGAACGCGGGACAGTCAAAGAAAAACTGTTTTTT. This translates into CASSERGTVKEKLFF.

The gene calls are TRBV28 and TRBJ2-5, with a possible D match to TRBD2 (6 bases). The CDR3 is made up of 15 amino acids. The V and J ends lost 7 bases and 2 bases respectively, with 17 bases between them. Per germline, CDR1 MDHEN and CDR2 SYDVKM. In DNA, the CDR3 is TGTGCCAGCAACCTTCCTAGCGACCCGCAAGAGACCCAGTACTTC. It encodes CASNLPSDPQETQYF.

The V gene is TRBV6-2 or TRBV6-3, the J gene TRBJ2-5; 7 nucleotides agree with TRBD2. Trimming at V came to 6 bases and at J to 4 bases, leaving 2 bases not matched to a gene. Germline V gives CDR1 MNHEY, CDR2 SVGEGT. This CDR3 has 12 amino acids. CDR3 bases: TGTGCCAGCAGCCGCGGGGGAGAGACCCAGTACTTC. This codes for CASSRGGETQYF.

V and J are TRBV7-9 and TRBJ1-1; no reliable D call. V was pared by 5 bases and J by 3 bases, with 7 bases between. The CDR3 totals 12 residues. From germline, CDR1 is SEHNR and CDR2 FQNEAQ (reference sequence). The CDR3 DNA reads TGTGCCAGCAGCCAAACATACACTGAAGCTTTCTTT. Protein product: CASSQTYTEAFF.

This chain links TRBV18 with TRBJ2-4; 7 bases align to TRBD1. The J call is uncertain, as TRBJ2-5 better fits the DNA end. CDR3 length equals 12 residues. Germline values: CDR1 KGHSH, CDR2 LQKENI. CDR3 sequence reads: CASSPRDRTQYF. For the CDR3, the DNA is TGTGCCAGCTCACCCCGGGACAGGACCCAGTACTTC.